These 22 T cell receptor beta chains were sequenced from one sample in a study of blood T cell repertoires in COVID-19. This table comes from immunoSEQ multiplex PCR, and its TCRdb copy is limited to in-frame clones, with some not included. The sample has hundreds of thousands of clones, about 85% seen once. Sequencing used peripheral blood. The receptors come from a woman aged 80 or older with active or convalescent COVID-19.

This clone showed up just once. The V call is TRBV6-6, the J call TRBJ2-2; TRBD1 matches at 10 bases. The CDR3 length is 17 residues. CDR1 and CDR2 (germline): MNHNY, SVGAGI (reference sequence). V dropped 5 bases and J dropped 5; count of bases not matched to a gene: 11. CDR3 region: CASSHERQGARTGELFF. CDR3 sequence (DNA): TGTGCCAGCAGTCACGAGAGACAGGGGGCGCGAACCGGGGAGCTGTTTTTT.

The chain has TRBV2 and TRBJ1-6; TRBD1 matches 9 bases. This CDR3 spans 14 amino acids. V shed 7 bases and J 10 bases; nucleotides not matched to a gene: 8. Germline assignment: CDR1 SNHLY and CDR2 FYNNEI. CDR3 DNA: TGTGCCAGCACCGAGGACAGGGGCCGCTCACCCCTCCACTTT. This encodes CASTEDRGRSPLHF. Looking up the rest from reference TRBV2 and TRBJ1-6 gives the full variable domain: EPEVTQTPSHQVTQMGQEVILRCVPISNHLYFYWYRQILGQKVEFLVSFYNNEISEKSEIFDDQFSVERPDGSNFTLKIRSTKLEDSAMYFCASTEDRGRSPLHFGNGTRLTVT.

V is TRBV28 and J is TRBJ2-7, with TRBD1 matching over 8 bases. From germline, CDR1 is MDHEN and CDR2 SYDVKM. The CDR3 has 14 residues. The trim removed 8 bases at V and 4 bases at J, leaving 10 bases unmatched. CDR3 protein: CASRSGTGSYEQYF. CDR3 sequence (DNA): TGTGCCAGCCGCAGTGGGACAGGCTCTTACGAGCAGTACTTC.

This clone was seen a handful of times. V is TRBV9 and J is TRBJ2-7; D possibly corresponds to TRBD2 (5 bases). The CDR3 is 19 residues long. Germline CDR1 reads SGDLS; CDR2 reads YYNGEE. Trimming took off 2 bases at V and 0 bases at J, with 24 bases between the two ends. CDR3 residues: CASSVSRLYPLTRSYEQYF. DNA of the CDR3: TGTGCCAGCAGCGTTTCCCGACTATATCCGTTGACGCGCTCCTACGAGCAGTACTTC.

The genes are TRBV18 and TRBJ2-5; D remains unclear. With 1 base removed from V and 5 bases from J, the gap between germline ends came to 8 bases. The CDR3 runs to 13 residues. Germline V gene sequence: CDR1 KGHSH, CDR2 LQKENI. The CDR3 loop is CASSPRQLETQYF. In DNA, the CDR3 is TGTGCCAGCTCACCACGTCAACTGGAGACCCAGTACTTC.

V usage is TRBV23-1 and J usage is TRBJ1-6, with unresolved D. TRBV23-1 is placed among ORFs of uncertain function. Trimming took off 7 bases at V and 4 bases at J, with 20 bases between the two ends. This CDR3 comprises 17 residues. DNA of the CDR3: TGCGCCAGCATCGGAGGGTATGCCTTCGTTTATAATTCACCCCTCCACTTT. The encoded protein is CASIGGYAFVYNSPLHF.

V and J are TRBV11-3 and TRBJ1-1; D uncertain. V lost 5 bases and J 6 bases, leaving 16 bases between the germline ends. The germline gives CDR1 SGHNT, CDR2 YENEEA. This CDR3 region has 14 residues. Written as DNA, the CDR3 is TGTGCCAGCAGCGCTCTGGCCAGGTCGGCTGAAGCTTTCTTT. Its protein is CASSALARSAEAFF.

The gene calls are TRBV7-2 and TRBJ1-6; 9 bases match TRBD1. Per the germline V gene, CDR1 is SGHTA and CDR2 is FQGNSA. CDR3 size: 17 residues. V shed 4 bases and J 6 bases; nucleotides not matched to a gene: 10. CDR3 region: CASSSMRQGVANSPLHF. The CDR3 bases are TGTGCCAGCAGCTCCATGAGACAGGGGGTAGCTAATTCACCCCTCCACTTT.

This sequence joins TRBV7-2 and TRBJ2-5; D unresolved. The CDR3 is 14 amino acids. Germline CDR1 reads SGHTA; CDR2 reads FQGNSA. The V and J ends lost 1 base and 5 bases respectively, with 11 bases between them. The CDR3 loop is CASSLVVGAETQYF. The CDR3 DNA is TGTGCCAGCAGCTTAGTTGTGGGCGCGGAGACCCAGTACTTC.

The chain carries TRBV6-5 and TRBJ2-3, with D unresolved. Germline values: CDR1 MNHEY, CDR2 SVGAGI. V lost 3 bases and J lost 2, with 9 bases in between. The length of the CDR3 is 14 residues. CDR3 region: CASSYSFPTDTQYF. The CDR3 coding sequence is TGTGCCAGCAGTTATTCCTTCCCCACAGATACGCAGTATTTT.

This clone was counted a single time. This rearrangement joins TRBV19 to TRBJ1-6; D is unclear. Germline V gene data show CDR1 as LNHDA and CDR2 as SQIVND (reference sequence). The CDR3 length is 14 residues. Deletions cut 1 base from V and 8 bases from J, with 9 bases between. CDR3 sequence reads: CASSIVGGDSPLHF. The CDR3 region has the DNA TGTGCCAGTAGTATAGTTGGCGGAGATTCACCCCTCCACTTT.

This clone was recorded once. The chain has TRBV6-5 and TRBJ1-1; 7 nucleotides agree with TRBD1. V lost 6 bases and J lost 11; bases outside the gene matches: 15. Germline V CDR1 and CDR2: MNHEY, SVGAGI. The CDR3 contains 14 residues. CDR3 DNA: TGTGCCAGCAGCCGTACTTCAGGGGGAAAAGGGGCTTTCTTT. This gives the protein CASSRTSGGKGAFF.

The chain has TRBV7-9 and TRBJ1-1; TRBD1 might be the D (6 bases). Germline loops: CDR1 SEHNR, CDR2 FQNEAQ (reference sequence). This CDR3 is 14 amino acids long. Trimming stripped 2 bases from V and 5 bases from J, with 12 bases between. The CDR3 DNA reads TGTGCCAGCAGCTTAAAGGGGGAACAGACTGAAGCTTTCTTT. Translating gives CASSLKGEQTEAFF.

As to this clone: The sample holds other DNA sequences that translate to the same CDR3. V usage is TRBV5-5 and J usage is TRBJ2-3; TRBD2 might be the D (7 bases). The CDR3 consists of 15 residues. The V gene lost 3 bases and the J gene lost 3 bases, with 14 bases spanning the gap. Germline values: CDR1 SGHKS, CDR2 YYEKEE (reference sequence). DNA for the CDR3: TGTGCCAGCAGCTGGGGGCTAGCGGCAACAGATACGCAGTATTTT. Translation gives CASSWGLAATDTQYF.

With regard to this clone: One junction end disagrees with the germline gene, perhaps due to a read error. The V and J genes are TRBV7-7 and TRBJ1-5, with D possibly TRBD1 on 6 matching bases. The CDR3 totals 13 residues. From germline, CDR1 is SSHAT and CDR2 FNYEAQ (reference sequence). The CDR3 region is CASSLGRGQPQHF. The CDR3 DNA is TGTGCTAGCAGCTTGGGCAGGGGTCAGCCCCAGCATTTT. Full variable domain (remainder filled in from reference TRBV7-7 and TRBJ1-5): GAGVSQSPRYKVTKRGQDVTLRCDPISSHATLYWYQQALGQGPEFLTYFNYEAQPDKSGLPSDRFSAERPEGSISTLTIQRTEQRDSAMYRCASSLGRGQPQHFGDGTRLSIL.

The J gene is TRBJ2-4, the V gene TRBV20-1, with TRBD2 matching 8 bases. Trimming removed 3 bases from V and 3 bases from J; junction bases left unmatched: 4. The CDR3 covers 14 residues. Germline V gene lookup returns CDR1 DFQATT and CDR2 SNEGSKA (reference sequence). Here the CDR3 DNA reads TGCAGTGCTAGTTACGCGGGAGGCAAAAACATTCAGTACTTC. Amino acids: CSASYAGGKNIQYF.

The chain is built from TRBV18 and TRBJ2-3, with 9 nucleotides matching TRBD1. Germline V gene sequence: CDR1 KGHSH, CDR2 LQKENI. With V trimmed by 5 bases and J by 0 bases, 3 bases remained unmatched. This CDR3 contains 15 residues. The CDR3, as DNA: TGTGCCAGCTCAGGGACAGGGATTAGCACAGATACGCAGTATTTT. Translating gives CASSGTGISTDTQYF.

V and J are TRBV29-1 and TRBJ2-1; the D gene is possibly TRBD1 (5 bases). V lost 5 bases and J 8 bases, leaving 16 bases between the germline ends. The length of the CDR3 is 13 residues. Per the germline V gene, CDR1 is SQVTM and CDR2 is ANQGSEA. The CDR3 protein is CSVNRGAGYEQFF. CDR3 DNA: TGCAGCGTTAACCGCGGTGCAGGGTATGAGCAGTTCTTC.

This chain connects TRBV28 to TRBJ2-3, with 8 bases matching TRBD2. The J segment lost 3 bases and the V segment lost 4 bases, leaving 15 bases of the junction unmatched. Per germline, CDR1 MDHEN and CDR2 SYDVKM. CDR3 length: 18 residues. CDR3 nucleotides: TGTGCCAGCAGTTCTCCCCCGGGGAGCGGGAGAGGAACAGATACGCAGTATTTT. Its protein is CASSSPPGSGRGTDTQYF.

This clone was seen a handful of times. The chain employs TRBV6-2 or TRBV6-3 and TRBJ1-5; 9 positions agree with TRBD1. This CDR3 spans 20 amino acids. Looked up from germline, CDR1 is MNHEY and CDR2 is SVGEGT. V lost 4 bases, J lost 5 bases, and 21 bases stayed unmatched. CDR3 sequence (DNA): TGTGCCAGCAGTTTTAGCTTACAGGGGGCGGCGGGGTTGGGCGATCAGCCCCAGCATTTT. It is translated as CASSFSLQGAAGLGDQPQHF.

The chain has TRBV18 and TRBJ1-1; 7 bases fit TRBD1. The CDR3 length is 13 residues. The V gene's germline CDR1 is KGHSH and CDR2 LQKENI. J was trimmed by 3 bases and V by 2 bases; bases with no gene match: 0. CDR3 protein: CASSPTGDTEAFF. The CDR3 nucleotides read TGTGCCAGCTCACCAACAGGGGACACTGAAGCTTTCTTT.

This rearrangement joins TRBV9 to TRBJ1-1; tentative D call: TRBD1 (6 bases). Looked up from germline, CDR1 is SGDLS and CDR2 is YYNGEE. V lost 4 bases and J lost 4, with 17 bases in between. This CDR3 region has 15 residues. The CDR3 coding sequence is TGTGCCAGCAGCCCAGAAGGGACACAGTCCACTGAAGCTTTCTTT. Encoded protein: CASSPEGTQSTEAFF.